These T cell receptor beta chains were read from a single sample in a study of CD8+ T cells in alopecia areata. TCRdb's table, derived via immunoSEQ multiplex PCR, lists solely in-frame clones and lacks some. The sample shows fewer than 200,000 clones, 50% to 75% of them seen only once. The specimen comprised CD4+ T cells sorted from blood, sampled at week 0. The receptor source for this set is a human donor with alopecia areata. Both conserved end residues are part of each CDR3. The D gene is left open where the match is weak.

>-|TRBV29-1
CSVEVYRGYTF
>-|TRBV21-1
CASSKASGQGSEKLFF
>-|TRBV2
CASSANLLDSASYEQYF
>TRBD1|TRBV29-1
CSATGTGGYEQYF
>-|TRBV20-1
CSARESGELFF
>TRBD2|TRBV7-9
CASSSLAGGRTDTQYF
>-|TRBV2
CASSSIDTQYF
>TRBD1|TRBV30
CACDRASYGYTF
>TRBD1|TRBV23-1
CASSQSRGRKGQPPTDTQYF
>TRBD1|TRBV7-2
CASSLRIARGRDGYTF
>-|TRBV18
CASSPRGGTDYGYTF
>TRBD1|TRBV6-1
CASSATGEYEQYF
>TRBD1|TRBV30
CAWSVTGASGELFF
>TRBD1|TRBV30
CAWERGPQMNTEAFF
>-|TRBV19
CASSWTRRGRETQYF
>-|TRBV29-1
CSVEVGQGVEQYF
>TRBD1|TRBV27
CASSFPRGQQFF
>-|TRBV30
CAWSVLSGNTIYF
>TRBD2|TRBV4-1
CASSSTRGTSGTDTQYF
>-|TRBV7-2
CASSLGPRNSPLHF
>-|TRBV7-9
CASSLSNYGYTF
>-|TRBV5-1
CASSPLLAQETQYF
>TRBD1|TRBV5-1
CASSIGTGGETQYF
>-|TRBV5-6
CASSLGQSSGNTIYF
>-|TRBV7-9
CASSRGVNTEAFF
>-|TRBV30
CAWSRQLLNTIYF
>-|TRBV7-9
CASSTQVKETQYF
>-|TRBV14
CASSLGVFSYEQYF
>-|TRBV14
CASSQMREQYF
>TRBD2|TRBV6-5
CASSYRRGYEQYF
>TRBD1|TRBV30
CAWSEMYPQTGPYSNQPQHF
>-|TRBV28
CASSLHQADSGANVLTF
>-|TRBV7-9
CASSPSRLGGYQPQHF
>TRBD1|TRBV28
CASTGQGPGAYEQYF
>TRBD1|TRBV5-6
CASLEMGQVDYGYTF